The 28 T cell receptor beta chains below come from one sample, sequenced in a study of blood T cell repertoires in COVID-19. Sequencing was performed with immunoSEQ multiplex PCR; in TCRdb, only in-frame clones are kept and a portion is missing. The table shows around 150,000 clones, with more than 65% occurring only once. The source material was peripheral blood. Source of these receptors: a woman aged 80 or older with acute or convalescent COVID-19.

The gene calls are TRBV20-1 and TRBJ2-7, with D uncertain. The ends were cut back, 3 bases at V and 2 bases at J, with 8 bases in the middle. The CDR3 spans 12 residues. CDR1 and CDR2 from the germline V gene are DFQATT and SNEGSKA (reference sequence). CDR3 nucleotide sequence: TGCAGTGCTAGTAACAGTCCCTACGAGCAGTACTTC. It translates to CSASNSPYEQYF.

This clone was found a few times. The CDR3: CASSVGTMLNEKLFF. For the CDR3, the DNA is TGTGCCAGCAGCGTAGGGACAATGCTAAATGAAAAACTGTTTTTT. This chain connects TRBV9 to TRBJ1-4; maybe TRBD1 (5 bases). Trimming took 0 bases from V and 5 from J, leaving 11 bases between them. Germline V gene sequence: CDR1 SGDLS, CDR2 YYNGEE. The CDR3 extends over 15 amino acids.

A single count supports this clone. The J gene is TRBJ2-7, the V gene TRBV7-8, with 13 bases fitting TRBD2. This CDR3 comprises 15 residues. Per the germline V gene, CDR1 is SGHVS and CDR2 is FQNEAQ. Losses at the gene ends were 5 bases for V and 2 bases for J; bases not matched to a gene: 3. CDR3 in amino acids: CASSGTSGRAYEQYF. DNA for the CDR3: TGTGCCAGCAGCGGCACTAGCGGGAGGGCCTACGAGCAGTACTTC.

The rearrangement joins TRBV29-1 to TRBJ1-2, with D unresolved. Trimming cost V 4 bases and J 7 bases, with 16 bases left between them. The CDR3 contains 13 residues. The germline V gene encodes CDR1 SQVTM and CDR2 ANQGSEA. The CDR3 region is CSVAAGGGGGYTF. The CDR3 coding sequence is TGCAGCGTTGCTGCGGGAGGTGGTGGTGGCTACACCTTC.

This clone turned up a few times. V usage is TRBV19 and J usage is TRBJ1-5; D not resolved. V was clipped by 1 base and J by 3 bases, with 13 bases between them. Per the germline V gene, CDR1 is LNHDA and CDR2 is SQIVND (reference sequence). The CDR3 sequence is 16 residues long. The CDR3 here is CASSIGGLGANQPQHF. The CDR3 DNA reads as TGTGCCAGTAGTATAGGCGGCCTCGGAGCCAATCAGCCCCAGCATTTT.

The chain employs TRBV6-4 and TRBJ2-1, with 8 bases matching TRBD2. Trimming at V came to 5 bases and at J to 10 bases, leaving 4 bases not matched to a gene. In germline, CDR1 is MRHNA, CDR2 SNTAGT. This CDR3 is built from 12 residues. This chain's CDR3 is CASSMSGSEQFF. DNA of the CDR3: TGTGCCAGCAGTATGAGCGGGAGCGAGCAGTTCTTC.

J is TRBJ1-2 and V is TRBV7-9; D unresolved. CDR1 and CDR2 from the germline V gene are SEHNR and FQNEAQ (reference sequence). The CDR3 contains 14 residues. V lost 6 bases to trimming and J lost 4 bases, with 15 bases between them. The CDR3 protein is CASRPAPGSYGYTF. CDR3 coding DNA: TGTGCCAGCAGGCCCGCACCGGGGAGCTATGGCTACACCTTC.

The CDR3 sequence is CSASGAGGSSNEKLFF. CDR3 bases: TGCAGTGCTAGTGGGGCAGGGGGCAGCTCTAATGAAAAACTGTTTTTT. The chain is built from TRBV20-1 and TRBJ1-4; 8 bases fit TRBD1. There are 16 residues in the CDR3. V trimming: 3 bases; J trimming: 3 bases; junction bases outside the gene matches: 9. Looked up from germline, CDR1 is DFQATT and CDR2 is SNEGSKA (reference sequence).

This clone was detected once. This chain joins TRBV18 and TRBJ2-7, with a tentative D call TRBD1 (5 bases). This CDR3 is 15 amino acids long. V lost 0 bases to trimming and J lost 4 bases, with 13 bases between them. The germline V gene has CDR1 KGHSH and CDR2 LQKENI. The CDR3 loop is CASSPPGAGRYEQYF. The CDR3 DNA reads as TGTGCCAGCTCACCACCAGGAGCAGGGCGGTACGAGCAGTACTTC. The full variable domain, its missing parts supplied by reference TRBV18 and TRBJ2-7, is NAGVMQNPRHLVRRRGQEARLRCSPMKGHSHVYWYRQLPEEGLKFMVYLQKENIIDESGMPKERFSAEFPKEGPSILRIQQVVRGDSAAYFCASSPPGAGRYEQYFGPGTRLTVT.

This CDR3 is CASSGGLAGYNEQFF. The CDR3, as DNA: TGCGCCAGCAGCGGGGGACTAGCAGGATACAATGAGCAGTTCTTC. V gene TRBV10-1 combines with J gene TRBJ2-1; TRBD2 matches at 9 bases. V gave up 6 bases and J gave up 4 bases; unmatched junction bases: 7. The CDR3 extends over 15 amino acids. Germline V gene data show CDR1 as WNHNN and CDR2 as SYGVQD (reference sequence).

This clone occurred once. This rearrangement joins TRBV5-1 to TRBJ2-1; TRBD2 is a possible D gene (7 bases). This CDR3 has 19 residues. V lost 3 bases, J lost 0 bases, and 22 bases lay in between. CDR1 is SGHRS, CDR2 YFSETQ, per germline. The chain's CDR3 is CASSWGGQRAVLSYNEQFF. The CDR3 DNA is TGCGCCAGCAGCTGGGGGGGCCAGCGGGCTGTACTCTCCTACAATGAGCAGTTCTTC.

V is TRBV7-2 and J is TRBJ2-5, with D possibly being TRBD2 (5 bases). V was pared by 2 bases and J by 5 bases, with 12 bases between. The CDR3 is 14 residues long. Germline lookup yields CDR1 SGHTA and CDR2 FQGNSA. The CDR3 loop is CASSLTGVKETQYF. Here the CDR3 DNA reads TGTGCCAGCAGCTTAACCGGGGTTAAGGAGACCCAGTACTTC.

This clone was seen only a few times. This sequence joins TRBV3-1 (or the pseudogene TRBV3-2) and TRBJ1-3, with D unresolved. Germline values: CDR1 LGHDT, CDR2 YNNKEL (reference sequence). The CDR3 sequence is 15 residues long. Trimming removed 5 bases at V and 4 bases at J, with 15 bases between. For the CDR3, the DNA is TGTGCCAGCAGCTCTCGAGGGCGACGAGGAAACACCATATATTTT. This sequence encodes CASSSRGRRGNTIYF.

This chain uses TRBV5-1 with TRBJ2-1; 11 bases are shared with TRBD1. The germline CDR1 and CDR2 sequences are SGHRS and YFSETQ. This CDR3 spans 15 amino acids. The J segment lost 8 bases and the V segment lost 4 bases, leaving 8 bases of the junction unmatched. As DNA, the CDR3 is TGCGCCAGCAGCCTAGGACAGGGGGCAAGCGATGAGCAGTTCTTC. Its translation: CASSLGQGASDEQFF.

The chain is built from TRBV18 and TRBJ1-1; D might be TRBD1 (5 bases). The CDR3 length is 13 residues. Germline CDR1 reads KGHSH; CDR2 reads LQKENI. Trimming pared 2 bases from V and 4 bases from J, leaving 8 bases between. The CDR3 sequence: CASSPSGGTEAFF. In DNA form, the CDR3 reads TGTGCCAGCTCACCATCGGGGGGCACTGAAGCTTTCTTT. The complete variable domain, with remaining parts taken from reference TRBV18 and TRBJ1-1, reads NAGVMQNPRHLVRRRGQEARLRCSPMKGHSHVYWYRQLPEEGLKFMVYLQKENIIDESGMPKERFSAEFPKEGPSILRIQQVVRGDSAAYFCASSPSGGTEAFFGQGTRLTVV.

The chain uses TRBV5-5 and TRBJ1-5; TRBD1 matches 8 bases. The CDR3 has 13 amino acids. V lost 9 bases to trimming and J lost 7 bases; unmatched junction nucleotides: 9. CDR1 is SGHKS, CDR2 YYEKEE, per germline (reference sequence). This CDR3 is CATSGGPGQPQHF. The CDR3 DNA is TGTGCCACCTCAGGGGGCCCGGGCCAGCCCCAGCATTTT.

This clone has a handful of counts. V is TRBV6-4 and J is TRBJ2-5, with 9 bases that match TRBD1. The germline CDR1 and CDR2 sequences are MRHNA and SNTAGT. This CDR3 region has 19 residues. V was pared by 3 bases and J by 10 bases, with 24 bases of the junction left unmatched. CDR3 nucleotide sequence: TGTGCCAGCAGTGAGTTAAAGGTTACAGGGGGCTCCTCTACAAGAGACCAGTACTTC. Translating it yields CASSELKVTGGSSTRDQYF.

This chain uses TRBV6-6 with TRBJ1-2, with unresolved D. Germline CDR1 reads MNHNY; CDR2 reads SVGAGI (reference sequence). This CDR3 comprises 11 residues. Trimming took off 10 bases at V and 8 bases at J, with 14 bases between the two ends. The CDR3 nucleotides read TGTGCCACCCAGGTCCCGGGAGGCTACACCTTC. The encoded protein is CATQVPGGYTF.

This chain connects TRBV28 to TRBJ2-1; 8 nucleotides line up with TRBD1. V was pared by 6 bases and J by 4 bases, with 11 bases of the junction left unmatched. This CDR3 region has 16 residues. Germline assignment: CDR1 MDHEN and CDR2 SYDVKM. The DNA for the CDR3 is TGTGCCAGCAGCTCCCCTACAGGGGGAACGTACAATGAGCAGTTCTTC. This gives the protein CASSSPTGGTYNEQFF.

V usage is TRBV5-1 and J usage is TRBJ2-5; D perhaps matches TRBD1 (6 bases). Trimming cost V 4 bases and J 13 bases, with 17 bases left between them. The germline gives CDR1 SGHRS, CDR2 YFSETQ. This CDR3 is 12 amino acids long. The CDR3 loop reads CASSAVRDTRYF. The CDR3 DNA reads TGCGCCAGCAGCGCGGTCCGGGACACGCGGTACTTC.

Here the CDR3 reads CASSESRLAGGSTDTQYF. The DNA for the CDR3 is TGTGCCAGCAGTGAGTCCAGACTAGCGGGGGGGAGCACAGATACGCAGTATTTT. V gene TRBV6-1 combines with J gene TRBJ2-3; 14 bases map to TRBD2. This CDR3 has 18 residues. CDR1 and CDR2 from the germline V gene are MNHNS and SASEGT. J lost 0 bases, V lost 3 bases, and 5 bases had no gene match.

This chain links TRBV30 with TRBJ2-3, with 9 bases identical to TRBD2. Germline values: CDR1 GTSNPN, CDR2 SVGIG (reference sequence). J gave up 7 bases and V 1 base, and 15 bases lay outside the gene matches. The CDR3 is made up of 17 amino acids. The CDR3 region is CAWSGRSGGQRGYTQYF. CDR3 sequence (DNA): TGTGCCTGGAGTGGACGTAGCGGGGGCCAGAGGGGATATACGCAGTATTTT.

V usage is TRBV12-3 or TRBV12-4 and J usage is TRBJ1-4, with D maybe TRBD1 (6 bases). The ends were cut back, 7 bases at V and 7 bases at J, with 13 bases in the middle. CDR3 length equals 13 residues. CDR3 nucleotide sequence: TGTGCCAGCACTAGGGGGGGCGGTGAAAAACTGTTTTTT. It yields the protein CASTRGGGEKLFF.

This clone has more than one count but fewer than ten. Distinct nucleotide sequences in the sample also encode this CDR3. The CDR3 DNA sequence: TGTGCCTGGAGTGTATCGGCAGGTTACGAGCAGTACTTC. Its translation: CAWSVSAGYEQYF. J is TRBJ2-7 and V is TRBV30; D ambiguous. This CDR3 comprises 13 residues. Germline V gene lookup returns CDR1 GTSNPN and CDR2 SVGIG (reference sequence). V was shortened by 0 bases and J by 4 bases, with 10 bases between the two germline ends.

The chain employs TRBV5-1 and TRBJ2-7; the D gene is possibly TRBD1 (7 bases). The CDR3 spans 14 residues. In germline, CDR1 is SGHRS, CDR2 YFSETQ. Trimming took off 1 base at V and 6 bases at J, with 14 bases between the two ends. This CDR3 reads CASSLQGGNSEQYF. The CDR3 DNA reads TGCGCCAGCAGCTTGCAGGGGGGTAACTCCGAGCAGTACTTC.

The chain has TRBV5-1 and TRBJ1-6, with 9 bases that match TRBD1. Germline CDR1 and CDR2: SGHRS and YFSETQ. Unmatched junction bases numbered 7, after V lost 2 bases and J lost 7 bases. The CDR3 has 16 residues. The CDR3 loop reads CASSLQGALQNSPLHF. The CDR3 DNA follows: TGCGCCAGCAGCTTACAGGGGGCCCTCCAAAATTCACCCCTCCACTTT.

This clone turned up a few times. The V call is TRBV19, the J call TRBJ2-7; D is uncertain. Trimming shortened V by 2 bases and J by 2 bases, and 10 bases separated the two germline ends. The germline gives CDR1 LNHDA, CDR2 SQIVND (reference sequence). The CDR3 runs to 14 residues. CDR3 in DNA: TGTGCCAGTAGTATAAGTAGCCCGACCTACGAGCAGTACTTC. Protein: CASSISSPTYEQYF.

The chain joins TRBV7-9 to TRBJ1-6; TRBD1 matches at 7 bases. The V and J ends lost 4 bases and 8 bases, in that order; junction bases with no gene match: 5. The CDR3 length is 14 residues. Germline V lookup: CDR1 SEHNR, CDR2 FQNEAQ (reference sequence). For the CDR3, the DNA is TGTGCCAGCAGCTCCGGACAGGTTGATTCACCCCTCCACTTT. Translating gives CASSSGQVDSPLHF.